Each of the 23 T cell receptor beta chains below was sequenced from the same sample in a study of control samples from healthy donors and cancer patients. Data came from immunoSEQ multiplex PCR; TCRdb stores just in-frame clones and leaves some out. The table has more than 95,000 clones, about four fifths seen once. Material for sequencing was blood. The receptors shown here come from a woman aged 50 to 60 in good health.

This clone was seen many times. The chain has TRBV2 and TRBJ2-2; D might be TRBD1 (6 bases). CDR3 length: 16 amino acids. Germline V gene sequence: CDR1 SNHLY, CDR2 FYNNEI. The germline V and J ends were trimmed by 2 bases and 4 bases, with 14 bases remaining between them. For the CDR3, the DNA is TGTGCCAGCAGTGAACGGGACGGACAGACCACCGGGGAGCTGTTTTTT. Residues: CASSERDGQTTGELFF.

The chain carries TRBV7-2 and TRBJ2-1; the match to TRBD2 covers 15 bases. In germline, CDR1 is SGHTA, CDR2 FQGNSA. V lost 5 bases, J lost 4 bases, and 9 bases stayed unmatched. The CDR3 runs to 18 residues. CDR3 coding DNA: TGTGCCAGCAGCCCCCCGGGACTAGCGGGGGGACTTTACAATGAGCAGTTCTTC. This gives the protein CASSPPGLAGGLYNEQFF.

The V and J genes are TRBV7-3 and TRBJ1-5, with D maybe TRBD1 (6 bases). CDR3 size: 15 residues. Germline V gene sequence: CDR1 SGHTA, CDR2 FQGTGA. V dropped 5 bases and J dropped 3 bases, with 14 bases sitting between them. CDR3 nucleotides: TGTGCCAGCAGCCGCGAGAGACAGGCCAATCAGCCCCAGCATTTT. Translating it yields CASSRERQANQPQHF.

The chain uses TRBV7-9 and TRBJ2-3, with D tentatively TRBD2 (5 bases). The CDR3 consists of 11 residues. Germline V lookup: CDR1 SEHNR, CDR2 FQNEAQ (reference sequence). The CDR3 sequence: CASEGTDTQYF. The DNA of the CDR3 is TGTGCTAGCGAAGGCACAGATACGCAGTATTTT.

The chain employs TRBV19 and TRBJ2-7, with 8 nucleotides matching TRBD1. The CDR3 sequence is 13 residues long. With 4 bases clipped from V and 6 bases from J, the junction kept 5 bases outside the gene matches. Germline V CDR1 and CDR2: LNHDA, SQIVND (reference sequence). Here the CDR3 reads CASSTRTGFEQYF. CDR3 sequence (DNA): TGTGCCAGTAGTACCAGGACAGGGTTCGAGCAGTACTTC.

The chain couples TRBV27 to TRBJ1-5; D not resolved. This CDR3 spans 15 amino acids. CDR1 and CDR2 from the germline V gene are MNHEY and SMNVEV (reference sequence). V was pared by 5 bases and J by 2 bases, with 13 bases between. The chain's CDR3 is CASSGLSRGNQPQHF. CDR3 nucleotides: TGTGCCAGCAGTGGACTCTCTCGTGGCAATCAGCCCCAGCATTTT.

The V call is TRBV5-6, the J call TRBJ1-2, with 7 bases aligning to TRBD1. Per germline, CDR1 SGHDT and CDR2 YYEEEE. J was trimmed by 0 bases and V by 0 bases; bases with no gene match: 2. The CDR3 spans 15 residues. The CDR3 spells CASSLADRANYGYTF. The CDR3, as DNA: TGTGCCAGCAGCTTGGCCGACAGGGCTAACTATGGCTACACCTTC. The whole variable domain, filled in from reference TRBV5-6 and TRBJ1-2, reads DAGVTQSPTHLIKTRGQQVTLRCSPKSGHDTVSWYQQALGQGPQFIFQYYEEEERQRGNFPDRFSGHQFPNYSSELNVNALLLGDSALYLCASSLADRANYGYTFGSGTRLTVV.

CDR3 loop: CATMDRNYGYTF. Here the CDR3 DNA reads TGTGCCACTATGGACAGGAACTATGGCTACACCTTC. This rearrangement joins TRBV24-1 to TRBJ1-2; 7 bases agree with TRBD1. CDR3 size: 12 residues. Trimming removed 10 bases from V and 2 bases from J; junction bases left unmatched: 3. Germline-derived CDR1 and CDR2 are KGHDR and SFDVKD.

The chain is built from TRBV11-2 and TRBJ2-1; maybe TRBD2 (6 bases). Trimming removed 4 bases at V and 6 bases at J, with 13 bases between. The CDR3 has 14 amino acids. The germline gives CDR1 SGHAT, CDR2 FQNNGV. DNA for the CDR3: TGTGCCAGCAGCTCGAGACTAGTCGGCAATGAGCAGTTCTTC. This translates into CASSSRLVGNEQFF. Together with reference TRBV11-2 and TRBJ2-1, the CDR3 gives the full variable domain: EAGVAQSPRYKIIEKRQSVAFWCNPISGHATLYWYQQILGQGPKLLIQFQNNGVVDDSQLPKDRFSAERLKGVDSTLKIQPAKLEDSAVYLCASSSRLVGNEQFFGPGTRLTVL.

About this clone: Other DNA sequences from this sample encode an identical CDR3 as well. V is TRBV11-3 and J is TRBJ2-4; D perhaps matches TRBD1 (6 bases). The CDR3 runs to 15 residues. Germline values: CDR1 SGHNT, CDR2 YENEEA. V lost 6 bases and J 5 bases, leaving 17 bases between the germline ends. CDR3 nucleotides: TGTGCCAGCAGGCAACAGGGTTGTTGGGAAAACATTCAGTACTTC. It encodes CASRQQGCWENIQYF.

V usage is TRBV5-1 and J usage is TRBJ2-1; 11 nucleotides align to TRBD2. The CDR3 contains 15 residues. The J segment lost 9 bases and the V segment lost 4 bases, leaving 9 bases of the junction unmatched. The germline V gene has CDR1 SGHRS and CDR2 YFSETQ. The CDR3 protein is CASSIGLAGVGEQFF. The CDR3 bases are TGCGCCAGCAGCATTGGACTAGCGGGCGTCGGTGAGCAGTTCTTC.

This chain links TRBV28 with TRBJ2-1, with 7 bases identical to TRBD1. CDR3 length equals 16 residues. The V gene end was trimmed by 3 bases and the J gene end by 12 bases; junction bases not matched to a gene: 17. Germline CDR1 MDHEN, CDR2 SYDVKM. CDR3 sequence (DNA): TGTGCCAGCAGTTTGGTGACAGGGTGGAAGGGTTCCCGGCAGTTCTTC. Amino acid sequence: CASSLVTGWKGSRQFF. Filled out from reference TRBV28 and TRBJ2-1, the complete variable domain reads DVKVTQSSRYLVKRTGEKVFLECVQDMDHENMFWYRQDPGLGLRLIYFSYDVKMKEKGDIPEGYSVSREKKERFSLILESASTNQTSMYLCASSLVTGWKGSRQFFGPGTRLTVL.

This clone was seen a few times. The rearrangement uses TRBV18 and TRBJ2-7; D perhaps matches TRBD1 (5 bases). The CDR3 spans 14 residues. Trimming shortened V by 6 bases and J by 7 bases, and 19 bases separated the two germline ends. Germline loops: CDR1 KGHSH, CDR2 LQKENI. CDR3 in amino acids: CASSGFDSRSEQYF. The CDR3 nucleotides are TGTGCCAGCTCTGGATTTGACAGTCGTTCGGAGCAGTACTTC.

The rearrangement links TRBV7-6 to TRBJ2-7; 8 bases map to TRBD1. Germline CDR1 is SGHVS and CDR2 is FNYEAQ. Trimming at V came to 3 bases and at J to 1 base, leaving 5 bases not matched to a gene. The CDR3 covers 15 residues. The CDR3 DNA reads TGTGCCAGCAGCTTCGGCAGGGGGCCTTCCTACGAGCAGTACTTC. Protein: CASSFGRGPSYEQYF.

The chain links TRBV7-9 to TRBJ2-3, with 8 nucleotides matching TRBD1. V shed 5 bases and J 3 bases; nucleotides not matched to a gene: 4. In germline, CDR1 is SEHNR, CDR2 FQNEAQ (reference sequence). CDR3 length equals 14 residues. The CDR3 here is CASSLGQETDTQYF. In DNA, the CDR3 is TGTGCCAGCAGCCTGGGACAGGAAACAGATACGCAGTATTTT.

This clone was seen just once. J is TRBJ2-7 and V is TRBV30, with D tentatively TRBD2 (6 bases). Germline V lookup: CDR1 GTSNPN, CDR2 SVGIG (reference sequence). CDR3 length: 14 amino acids. V lost 4 bases to trimming and J lost 2 bases, with 15 bases between them. DNA of the CDR3: TGTGCCTGGAATGAAGGCGGGACTGCCTACGAGCAGTACTTC. Protein product: CAWNEGGTAYEQYF.

This clone was seen more than once but under ten times. The V and J genes are TRBV30 and TRBJ1-1; D remains ambiguous. The length of the CDR3 is 13 residues. Germline CDR1 and CDR2: GTSNPN and SVGIG (reference sequence). Trimming took 2 bases from V and 4 from J, leaving 11 bases between them. CDR3 DNA: TGTGCCTGGAGTCGCCTCGTCAGCACTGAAGCTTTCTTT. Translated: CAWSRLVSTEAFF.

The rearrangement links TRBV4-2 to TRBJ1-1; TRBD1 aligns across 7 bases. The CDR3 extends over 14 amino acids. CDR1 is LGHNA, CDR2 YNFKEQ, per germline. Losses at the gene ends were 4 bases for V and 10 bases for J; bases not matched to a gene: 12. The CDR3 spells CASSPGTASMTAFF. The CDR3 region has the DNA TGTGCCAGCAGCCCTGGGACAGCCTCTATGACAGCTTTCTTT.

The genes are TRBV7-9 and TRBJ1-4; D is ambiguous. The CDR3 is made up of 15 amino acids. Trimming cost V 2 bases and J 5 bases, with 12 bases left between them. The germline V gene encodes CDR1 SEHNR and CDR2 FQNEAQ (reference sequence). The CDR3 DNA reads as TGTGCCAGCAGCTTAAACCGGGAGCTGAATGAAAAACTGTTTTTT. Translating gives CASSLNRELNEKLFF.

This clone showed up just once. This rearrangement joins TRBV6-5 to TRBJ2-7, with D uncertain. From germline, CDR1 is MNHEY and CDR2 SVGAGI. This CDR3 has 13 residues. Between the trimmed V and J ends, which lost 8 bases and 1 base, there was a span of 12 bases. CDR3 residues: CASGRTESYEQYF. The CDR3 nucleotides are TGTGCCAGCGGCAGGACGGAGTCCTACGAGCAGTACTTC.

The chain couples TRBV18 to TRBJ1-2, with D tentatively TRBD1 (6 bases). The V end was cut by 0 bases, the J end by 2 bases, with 10 bases between. CDR1 is KGHSH and CDR2 is LQKENI in the germline V gene. The CDR3 sequence is 15 residues long. The CDR3 DNA reads as TGTGCCAGCTCACCACCGGTGGGGGCCAACTATGGCTACACCTTC. It specifies CASSPPVGANYGYTF.

The chain is built from TRBV29-1 and TRBJ1-2; the match to TRBD1 covers 10 bases. This CDR3 has 12 amino acids. Germline CDR1 is SQVTM and CDR2 is ANQGSEA. Trimming took 7 bases from V and 6 from J; bases not matched to a gene: 5. The CDR3 bases are TGCAGCGCCACTGACAGGGGGCATGGCTACACCTTC. It is translated as CSATDRGHGYTF.

The V and J genes are TRBV19 and TRBJ1-3, with D possibly being TRBD1 (5 bases). Germline V CDR1 and CDR2: LNHDA, SQIVND (reference sequence). V was trimmed by 4 bases and J by 9 bases, leaving 10 bases between them. This CDR3 comprises 12 residues. CDR3 DNA: TGTGCCAGTAGTACCCGACAGACCACCATATATTTT. Translating it yields CASSTRQTTIYF.